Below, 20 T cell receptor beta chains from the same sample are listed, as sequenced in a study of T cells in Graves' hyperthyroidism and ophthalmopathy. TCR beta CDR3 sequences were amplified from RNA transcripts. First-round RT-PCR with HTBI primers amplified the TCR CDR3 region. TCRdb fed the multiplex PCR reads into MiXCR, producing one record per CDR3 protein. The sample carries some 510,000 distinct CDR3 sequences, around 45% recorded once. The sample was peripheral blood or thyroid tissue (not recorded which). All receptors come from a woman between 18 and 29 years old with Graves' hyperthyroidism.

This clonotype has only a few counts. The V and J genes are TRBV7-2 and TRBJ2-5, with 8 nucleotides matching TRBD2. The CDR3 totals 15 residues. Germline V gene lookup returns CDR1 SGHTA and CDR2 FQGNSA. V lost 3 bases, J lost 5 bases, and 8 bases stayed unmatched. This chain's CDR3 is CASSLISGSDETQYF. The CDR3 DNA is TGTGCCAGCAGCTTGATAAGCGGGAGCGATGAGACCCAGTACTTC. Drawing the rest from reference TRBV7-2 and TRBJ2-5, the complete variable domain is GAGVSQSPSNKVTEKGKDVELRCDPISGHTALYWYRQSLGQGLEFLIYFQGNSAPDKSGLPSDRFSAERTGGSVSTLTIQRTQQEDSAVYLCASSLISGSDETQYFGPGTRLLVL.

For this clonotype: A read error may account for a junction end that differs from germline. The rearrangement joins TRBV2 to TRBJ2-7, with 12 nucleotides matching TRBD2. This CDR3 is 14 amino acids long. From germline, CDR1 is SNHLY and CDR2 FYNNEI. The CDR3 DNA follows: TGTGCCCGCAGTACGACTAGCGGGAGCGGTGAGCAGTACTTC. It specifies CARSTTSGSGEQYF. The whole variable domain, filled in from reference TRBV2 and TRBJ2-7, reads EPEVTQTPSHQVTQMGQEVILRCVPISNHLYFYWYRQILGQKVEFLVSFYNNEISEKSEIFDDQFSVERPDGSNFTLKIRSTKLEDSAMYFCARSTTSGSGEQYFGPGTRLTVT.

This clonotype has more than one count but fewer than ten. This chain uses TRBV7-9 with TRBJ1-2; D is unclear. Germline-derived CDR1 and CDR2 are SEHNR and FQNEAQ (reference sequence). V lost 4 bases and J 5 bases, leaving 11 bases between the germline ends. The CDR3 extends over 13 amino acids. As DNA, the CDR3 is TGTGCCAGCAGCTCCTCCGACACTTATGGCTACACCTTC. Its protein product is CASSSSDTYGYTF.

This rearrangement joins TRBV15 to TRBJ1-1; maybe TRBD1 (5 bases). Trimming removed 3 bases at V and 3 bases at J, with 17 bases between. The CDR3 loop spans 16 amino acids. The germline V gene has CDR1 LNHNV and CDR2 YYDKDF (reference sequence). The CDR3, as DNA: TGTGCCACCAGCAGCGTTGCCGGGGGGTTGGACACTGAAGCTTTCTTT. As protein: CATSSVAGGLDTEAFF.

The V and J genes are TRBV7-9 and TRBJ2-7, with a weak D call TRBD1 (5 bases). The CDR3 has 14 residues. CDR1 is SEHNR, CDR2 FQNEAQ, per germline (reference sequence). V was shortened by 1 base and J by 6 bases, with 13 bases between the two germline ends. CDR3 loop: CASSLVPSDSEQYF. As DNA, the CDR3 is TGTGCCAGCAGCTTAGTCCCCTCAGACAGCGAGCAGTACTTC. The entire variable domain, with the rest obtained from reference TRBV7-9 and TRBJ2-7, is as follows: DTGVSQNPRHKITKRGQNVTFRCDPISEHNRLYWYRQTLGQGPEFLTYFQNEAQLEKSRLLSDRFSAERPKGSFSTLEIQRTEQGDSAMYLCASSLVPSDSEQYFGPGTRLTVT.

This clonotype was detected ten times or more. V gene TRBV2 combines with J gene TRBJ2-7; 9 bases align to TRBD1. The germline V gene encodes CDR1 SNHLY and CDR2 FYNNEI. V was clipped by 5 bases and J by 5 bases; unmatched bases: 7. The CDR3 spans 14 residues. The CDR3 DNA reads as TGTGCCAGCAGTTCGGAGGGACAGGGTAACGAGCAGTACTTC. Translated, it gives CASSSEGQGNEQYF.

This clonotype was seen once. Written as DNA, the CDR3 is TGCAGCGTTAAGAGGGGAGACACTGAAGCTTTCTTT. Protein product: CSVKRGDTEAFF. The chain combines TRBV29-1 with TRBJ1-1, with D perhaps matching TRBD1 (5 bases). The V end lost 5 bases, the J end lost 3 bases, and 10 bases lay between the germline ends. Germline V gene lookup returns CDR1 SQVTM and CDR2 ANQGSEA. The CDR3 has 12 residues.

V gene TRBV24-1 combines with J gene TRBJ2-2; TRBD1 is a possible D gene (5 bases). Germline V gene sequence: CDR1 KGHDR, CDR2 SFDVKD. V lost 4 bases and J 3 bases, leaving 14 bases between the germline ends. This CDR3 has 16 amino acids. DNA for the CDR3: TGTGCCACCAGTGACCGGACAAGGTCCTACACCGGGGAGCTGTTTTTT. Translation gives CATSDRTRSYTGELFF.

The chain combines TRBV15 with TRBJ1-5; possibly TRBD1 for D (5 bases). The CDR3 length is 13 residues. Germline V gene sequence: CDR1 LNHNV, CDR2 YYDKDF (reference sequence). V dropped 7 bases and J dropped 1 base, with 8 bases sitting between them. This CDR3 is CATTQGSNQPQHF. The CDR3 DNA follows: TGTGCCACCACCCAGGGAAGCAATCAGCCCCAGCATTTT.

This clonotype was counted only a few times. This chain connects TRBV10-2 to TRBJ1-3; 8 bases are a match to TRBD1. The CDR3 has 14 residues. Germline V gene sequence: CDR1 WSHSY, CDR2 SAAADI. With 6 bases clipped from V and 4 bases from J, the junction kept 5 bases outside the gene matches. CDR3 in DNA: TGCGCCAGCAGCCCCAGGACAGGGGGAAACACCATATATTTT. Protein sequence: CASSPRTGGNTIYF.

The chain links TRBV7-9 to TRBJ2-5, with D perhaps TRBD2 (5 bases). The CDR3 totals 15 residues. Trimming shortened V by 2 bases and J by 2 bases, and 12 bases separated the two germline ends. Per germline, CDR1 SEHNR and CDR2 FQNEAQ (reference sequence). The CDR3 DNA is TGTGCCAGCAGCTTAAGACGGACTCAGCAAGAGACCCAGTACTTC. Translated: CASSLRRTQQETQYF. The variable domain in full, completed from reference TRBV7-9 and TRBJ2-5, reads DTGVSQNPRHKITKRGQNVTFRCDPISEHNRLYWYRQTLGQGPEFLTYFQNEAQLEKSRLLSDRFSAERPKGSFSTLEIQRTEQGDSAMYLCASSLRRTQQETQYFGPGTRLLVL.

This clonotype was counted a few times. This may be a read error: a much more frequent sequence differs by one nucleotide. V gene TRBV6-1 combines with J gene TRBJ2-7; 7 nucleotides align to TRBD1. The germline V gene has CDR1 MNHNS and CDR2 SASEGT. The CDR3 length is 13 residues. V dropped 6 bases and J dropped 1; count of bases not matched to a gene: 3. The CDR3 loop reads CASSSDRSYEQYF. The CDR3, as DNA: TGTGCCAGCAGCTCGGACAGGTCCTACGAGCAGTACTTC.

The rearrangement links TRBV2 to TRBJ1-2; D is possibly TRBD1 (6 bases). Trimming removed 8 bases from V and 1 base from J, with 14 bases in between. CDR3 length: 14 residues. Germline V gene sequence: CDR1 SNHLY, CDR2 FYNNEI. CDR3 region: CASRENRVNYGYTF. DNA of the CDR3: TGTGCCAGCCGGGAAAACAGGGTTAACTATGGCTACACCTTC.

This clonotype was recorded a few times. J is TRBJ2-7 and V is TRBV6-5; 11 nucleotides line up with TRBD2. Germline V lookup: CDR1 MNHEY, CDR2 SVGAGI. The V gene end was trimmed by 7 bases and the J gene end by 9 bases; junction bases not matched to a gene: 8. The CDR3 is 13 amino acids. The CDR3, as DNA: TGTGCCAGCACCGTGACTAGCGGGGAGTGGCAGTACTTC. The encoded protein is CASTVTSGEWQYF.

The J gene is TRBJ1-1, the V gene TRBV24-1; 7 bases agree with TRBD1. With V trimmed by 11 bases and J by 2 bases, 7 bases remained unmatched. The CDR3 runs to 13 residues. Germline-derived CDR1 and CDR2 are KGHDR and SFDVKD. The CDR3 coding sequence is TGTGCCAATCCACACAGGGGAAACACTGAAGCTTTCTTT. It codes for CANPHRGNTEAFF.

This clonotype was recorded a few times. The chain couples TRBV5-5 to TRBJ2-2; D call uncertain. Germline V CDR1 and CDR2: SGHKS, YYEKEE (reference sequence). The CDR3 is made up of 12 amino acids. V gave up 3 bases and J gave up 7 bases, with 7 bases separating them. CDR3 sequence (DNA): TGTGCCAGCAGCTCTGAGGTCGGGGAGCTGTTTTTT. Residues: CASSSEVGELFF.

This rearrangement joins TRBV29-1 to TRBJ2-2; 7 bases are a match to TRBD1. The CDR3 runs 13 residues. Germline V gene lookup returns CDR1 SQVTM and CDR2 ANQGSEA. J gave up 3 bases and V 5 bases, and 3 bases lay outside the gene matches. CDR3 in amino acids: CSVKGADTGELFF. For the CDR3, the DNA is TGCAGCGTTAAGGGGGCCGACACCGGGGAGCTGTTTTTT.

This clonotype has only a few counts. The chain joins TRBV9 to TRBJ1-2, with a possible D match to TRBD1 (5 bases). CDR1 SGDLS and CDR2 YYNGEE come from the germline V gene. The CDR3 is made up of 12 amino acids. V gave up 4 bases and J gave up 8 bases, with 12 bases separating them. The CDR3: CASSPPWGGYTF. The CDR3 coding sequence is TGTGCCAGCAGCCCTCCCTGGGGCGGCTACACCTTC.

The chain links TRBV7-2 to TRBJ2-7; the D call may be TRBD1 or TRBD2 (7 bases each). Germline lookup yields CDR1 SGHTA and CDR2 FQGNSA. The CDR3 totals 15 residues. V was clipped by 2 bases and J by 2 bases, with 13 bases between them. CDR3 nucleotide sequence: TGTGCCAGCAGCTTAAGTCCAGGGGGGGCCTACGAGCAGTACTTC. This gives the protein CASSLSPGGAYEQYF.

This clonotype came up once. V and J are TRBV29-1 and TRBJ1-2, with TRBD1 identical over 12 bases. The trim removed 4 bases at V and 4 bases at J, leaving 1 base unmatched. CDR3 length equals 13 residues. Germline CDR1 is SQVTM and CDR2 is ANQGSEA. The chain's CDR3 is CSVGGQGAYGYTF. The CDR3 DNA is TGCAGCGTTGGGGGACAGGGGGCCTATGGCTACACCTTC.